These T cell receptor beta chains were read from a single sample in a study of response to subunit inactivated influenza vaccine. Each CDR3 protein gets one entry after TCRdb re-called the RT-PCR reads with MiXCR. The sample yields about 780,000 distinct CDR3 sequences, approximately 18% seen once. Sequencing used PBMCs from blood, obtained about 5 days after vaccination. The origin of the receptors is a man in his fifties or sixties who received an inactivated influenza vaccine. Both conserved end residues are part of each CDR3. A D gene is named only where the DNA matches it firmly.

j_call	d_call	v_call	cdr3_aa
TRBJ2-3	TRBD2	TRBV24-1	CATSAAGAPEIRDTQYF
TRBJ2-3	TRBD1	TRBV5-1	CASSTGTGGRSTDTQYF
TRBJ2-1	.	TRBV24-1	CATSDAGTLPWEQFF
TRBJ2-5	TRBD1	TRBV12-3/TRBV12-4	CASSFYRQGASLRETQYF
TRBJ2-1	.	TRBV7-9	CASSYTTGTLSYNEQFF
TRBJ1-1	.	TRBV20-1	CSARRGHTNTEAFF
TRBJ1-2	.	TRBV5-1	CASRYRESVINYGYTF
TRBJ1-5	.	TRBV20-1	CSASVKGLQPQHF
TRBJ1-1	.	TRBV14	CASSQEFVFGGQEAFF
TRBJ2-7	.	TRBV25-1	CASSDAHRDHEQYF
TRBJ2-1	.	TRBV21-1	CASSNIFGQLSSYNEQFF
TRBJ1-2	.	TRBV20-1	CSASTRRSYGYTF
TRBJ2-7	TRBD1	TRBV12-3/TRBV12-4	CASKPALRRQGDTYEQYF
TRBJ2-7	TRBD2	TRBV27	CASSSLAGGLDEQYF
TRBJ2-1	.	TRBV7-3	CASSSTPNEQFF
TRBJ1-2	.	TRBV20-1	CSAVSYGYTF
TRBJ2-7	TRBD2	TRBV28	CASSALIAGDYEQYF
TRBJ2-7	.	TRBV7-9	CASSLALPGSYEQYF
TRBJ2-5	.	TRBV7-8	CASSLMNWRETQYF
TRBJ2-2	.	TRBV6-5	CASSYWSGSGELFF
TRBJ2-3	.	TRBV28	CASMQGRTDTQYF
TRBJ1-6	.	TRBV7-9	CASSLDRGDNSPLHF
TRBJ2-3	TRBD2	TRBV5-5	CASAAGGPTDTQYF
TRBJ1-4	.	TRBV2	CASCLQATNEKLFF
TRBJ2-1	TRBD2	TRBV5-1	CASSLRSGGIYEQFF
TRBJ2-7	.	TRBV6-5	CASSYGSGEGGHEQYF
TRBJ2-7	TRBD2	TRBV7-6	CASSLGRLAGGFDEQYF
TRBJ2-1	.	TRBV6-5	CASSYSRASDEQFF
TRBJ2-1	.	TRBV5-1	CASSLYSDEQFF
TRBJ2-1	TRBD2	TRBV24-1	CATSDKGLAGGYNEQFF
TRBJ2-1	TRBD2	TRBV11-2	CASYSGLAVRSSYNEQFF
TRBJ2-3	.	TRBV21-1	CASSKSGNSTDTQYF
TRBJ2-1	TRBD2	TRBV5-1	CASSLTSGGAHNEQFF
TRBJ1-2	.	TRBV29-1	CSVDRVGYTF
TRBJ2-2	TRBD2	TRBV4-2	CASSQLAGNTGELFF
TRBJ2-1	TRBD2	TRBV10-3	CAISESRAGGPSAYNEQFF
TRBJ2-2	.	TRBV12-3/TRBV12-4	CASNRRITGELFF
TRBJ2-1	.	TRBV29-1	CSVRGERSSYNEQFF
TRBJ2-7	.	TRBV29-1	CSVTPRWSGEQYF
TRBJ2-1	.	TRBV12-3/TRBV12-4	CASTGRSEGYNEQFF
TRBJ1-1	.	TRBV5-1	CASSPLVSTEAFF
TRBJ2-2	TRBD1	TRBV5-5	CASSMLGQGTGELFF
TRBJ2-3	.	TRBV10-3	CAISEPGLSDTQYF
TRBJ1-2	.	TRBV12-3/TRBV12-4	CASSLQGVGYTF
TRBJ2-7	.	TRBV28	CASSFSRRYEQYF
TRBJ2-1	.	TRBV7-3	CASSLISGPEQFF
TRBJ1-1	.	TRBV12-3/TRBV12-4	CASSLRLDTEAFF
TRBJ2-7	TRBD1	TRBV18	CASSPTGVIAYEQYF
TRBJ2-3	.	TRBV5-1	CASSLSEPLPDTQYF
TRBJ2-7	.	TRBV15	CATSRGLYPSYEQYF
TRBJ2-4	TRBD2	TRBV28	CASSGDRRGAKNIQYF
TRBJ1-3	TRBD1	TRBV7-2	CASSLNTGGTGNTIYF